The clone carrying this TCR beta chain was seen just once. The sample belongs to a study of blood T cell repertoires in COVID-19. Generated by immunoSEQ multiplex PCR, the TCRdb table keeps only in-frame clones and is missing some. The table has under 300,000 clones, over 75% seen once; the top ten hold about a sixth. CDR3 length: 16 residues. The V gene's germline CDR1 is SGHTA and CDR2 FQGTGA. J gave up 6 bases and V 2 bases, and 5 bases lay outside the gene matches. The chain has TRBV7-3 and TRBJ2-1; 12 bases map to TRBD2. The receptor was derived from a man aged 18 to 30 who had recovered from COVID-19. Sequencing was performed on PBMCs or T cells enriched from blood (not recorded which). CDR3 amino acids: CASSLWTSGKVNEQFF. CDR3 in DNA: TGTGCCAGCAGCTTATGGACTAGCGGGAAGGTCAATGAGCAGTTCTTC.